This T cell receptor beta chain was retrieved from a study of cytomegalovirus exposure and HLA in healthy donors. As to this clone: Its antigen is unknown.

The PCR was carried out with 60 Vbeta primers and 13 Jbeta primers. Generated by immunoSEQ multiplex PCR, the TCRdb table keeps only in-frame clones and is missing some. The sample's table shows some 120,000 clones. The study, taken as a whole, reports: Some highly shared sequence variants likely arose as a pipeline artifact. A list of approximately 150 TCR beta chains associated with cytomegalovirus was given. Later, an analysis showed that TCR beta chains associated with HLA were more clonally expanded than others that were equally common.

CDR1 is MGHRA and CDR2 is YSYEKL in the germline V gene. The V gene end was trimmed by 3 bases and the J gene end by 0 bases; junction bases not matched to a gene: 8. The CDR3 contains 17 residues. This sequence joins TRBV4-1 and TRBJ1-3, with 7 positions matching TRBD1. Sequencing used PBMCs. The receptor was derived from a man aged 40-49 years in good health and CMV-seronegative. The CDR3 here is CASSQGQLGFSGNTIYF. For the CDR3, the DNA is TGCGCCAGCAGCCAGGGACAGTTAGGCTTCTCTGGAAACACCATATATTTT.